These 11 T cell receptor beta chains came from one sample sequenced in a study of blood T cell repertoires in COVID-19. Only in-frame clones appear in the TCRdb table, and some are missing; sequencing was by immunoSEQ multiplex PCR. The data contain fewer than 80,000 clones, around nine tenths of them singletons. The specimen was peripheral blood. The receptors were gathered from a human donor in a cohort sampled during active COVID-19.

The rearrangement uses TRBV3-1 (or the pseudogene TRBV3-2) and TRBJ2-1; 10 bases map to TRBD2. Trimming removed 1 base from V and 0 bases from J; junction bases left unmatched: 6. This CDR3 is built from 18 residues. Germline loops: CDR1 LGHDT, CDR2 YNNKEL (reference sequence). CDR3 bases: TGTGCCAGCAGCCAAGCGCTAGCGGGGGAGAGCTCCTACAATGAGCAGTTCTTC. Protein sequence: CASSQALAGESSYNEQFF.

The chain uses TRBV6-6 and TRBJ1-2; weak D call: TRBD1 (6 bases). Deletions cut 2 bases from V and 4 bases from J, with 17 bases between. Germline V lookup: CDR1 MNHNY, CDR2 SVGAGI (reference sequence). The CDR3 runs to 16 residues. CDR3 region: CASSYTIQGSGYGYTF. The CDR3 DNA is TGTGCCAGCAGTTACACTATCCAGGGGTCCGGCTATGGCTACACCTTC.

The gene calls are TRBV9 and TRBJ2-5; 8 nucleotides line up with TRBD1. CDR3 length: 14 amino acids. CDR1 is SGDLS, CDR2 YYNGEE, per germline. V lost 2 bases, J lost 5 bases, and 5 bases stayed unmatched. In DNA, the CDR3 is TGTGCCAGCAGCGTCGGACAGGGTTGGGAGACCCAGTACTTC. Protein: CASSVGQGWETQYF.

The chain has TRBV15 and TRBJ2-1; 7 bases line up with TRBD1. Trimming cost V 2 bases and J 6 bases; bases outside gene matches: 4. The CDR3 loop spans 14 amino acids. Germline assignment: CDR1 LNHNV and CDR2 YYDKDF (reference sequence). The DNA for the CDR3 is TGTGCCACCAGCAGATTACAGGGGTCCAATGAGCAGTTCTTC. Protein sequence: CATSRLQGSNEQFF.

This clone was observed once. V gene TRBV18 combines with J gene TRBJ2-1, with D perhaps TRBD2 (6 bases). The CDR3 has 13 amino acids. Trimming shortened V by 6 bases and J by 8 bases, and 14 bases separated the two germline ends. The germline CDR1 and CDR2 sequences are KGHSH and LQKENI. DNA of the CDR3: TGTGCCAGCTCCCCAGCCGGCGGGGATGAGCAGTTCTTC. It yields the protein CASSPAGGDEQFF.

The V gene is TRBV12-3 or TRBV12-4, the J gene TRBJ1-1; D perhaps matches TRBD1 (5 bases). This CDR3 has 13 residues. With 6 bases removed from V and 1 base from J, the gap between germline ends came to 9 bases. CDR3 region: CASSPGQNTEAFF. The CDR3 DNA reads TGTGCCAGCAGCCCCGGACAGAACACTGAAGCTTTCTTT.

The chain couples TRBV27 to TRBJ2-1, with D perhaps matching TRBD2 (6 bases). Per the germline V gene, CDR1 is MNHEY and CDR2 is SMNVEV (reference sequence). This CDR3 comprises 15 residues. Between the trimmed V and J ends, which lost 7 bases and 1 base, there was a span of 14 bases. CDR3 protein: CASTSGTGSYNEQFF. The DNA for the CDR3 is TGTGCCAGCACTTCCGGGACTGGTTCCTACAATGAGCAGTTCTTC.

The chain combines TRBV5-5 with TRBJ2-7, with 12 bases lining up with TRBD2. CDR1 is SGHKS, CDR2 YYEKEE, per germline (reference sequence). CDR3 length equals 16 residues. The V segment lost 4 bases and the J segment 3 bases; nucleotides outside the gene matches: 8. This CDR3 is CASSRGTSGPYYEQYF. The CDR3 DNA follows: TGTGCCAGCAGCCGGGGGACTAGCGGGCCTTACTACGAGCAGTACTTC. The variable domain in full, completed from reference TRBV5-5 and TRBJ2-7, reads DAGVTQSPTHLIKTRGQQVTLRCSPISGHKSVSWYQQVLGQGPQFIFQYYEKEERGRGNFPDRFSARQFPNYSSELNVNALLLGDSALYLCASSRGTSGPYYEQYFGPGTRLTVT.

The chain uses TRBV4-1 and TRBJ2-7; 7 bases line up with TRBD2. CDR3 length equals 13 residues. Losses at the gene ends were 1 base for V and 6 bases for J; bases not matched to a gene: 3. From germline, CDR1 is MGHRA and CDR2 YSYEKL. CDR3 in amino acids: CASSQGGRAEQYF. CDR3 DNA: TGCGCCAGCAGCCAAGGAGGGAGGGCCGAGCAGTACTTC.

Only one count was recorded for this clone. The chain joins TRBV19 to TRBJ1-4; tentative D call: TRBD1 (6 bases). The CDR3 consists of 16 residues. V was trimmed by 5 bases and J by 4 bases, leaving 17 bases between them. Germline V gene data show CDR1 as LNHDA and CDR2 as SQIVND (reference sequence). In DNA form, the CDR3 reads TGTGCCAGTAGTGGCTCGCGGACAGAGCTTAATGAAAAACTGTTTTTT. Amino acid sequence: CASSGSRTELNEKLFF.

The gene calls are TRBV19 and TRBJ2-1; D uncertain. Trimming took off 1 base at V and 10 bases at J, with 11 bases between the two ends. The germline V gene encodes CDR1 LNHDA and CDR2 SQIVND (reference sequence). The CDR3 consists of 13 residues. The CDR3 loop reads CASSIVAPAEQFF. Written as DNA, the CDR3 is TGTGCCAGTAGTATAGTAGCCCCTGCGGAGCAGTTCTTC.